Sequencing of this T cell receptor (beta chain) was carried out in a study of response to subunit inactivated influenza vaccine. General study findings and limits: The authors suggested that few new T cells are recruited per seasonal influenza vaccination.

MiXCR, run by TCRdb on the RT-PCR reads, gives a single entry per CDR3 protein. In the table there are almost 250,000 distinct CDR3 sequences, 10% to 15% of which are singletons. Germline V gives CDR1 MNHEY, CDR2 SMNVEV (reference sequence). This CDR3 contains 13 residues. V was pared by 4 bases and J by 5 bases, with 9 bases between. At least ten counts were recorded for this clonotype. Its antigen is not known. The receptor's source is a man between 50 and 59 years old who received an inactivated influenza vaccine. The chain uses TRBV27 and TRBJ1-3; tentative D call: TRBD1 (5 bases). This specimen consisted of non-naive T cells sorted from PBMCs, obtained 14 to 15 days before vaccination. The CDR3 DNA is TGTGCCAGCAGTTCTGGGGGAAGAAACACCATATATTTT. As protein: CASSSGGRNTIYF.